One and the same sample provided the 2 T cell receptor beta chains below, sequenced in a study of TIL therapy for anti-PD-1-resistant metastatic lung cancer. The immunoSEQ assay was v3. TCRdb's copy holds only in-frame clones and misses some; the assay was immunoSEQ multiplex PCR. The repertoire holds tens of thousands of clones, about two thirds seen once, with more than 5% in the top ten. Time point denoted: pre-treatment sample, taken before nivolumab and TIL therapy. The tumor samples were excised metastases, mostly pleural nodules or supraclavicular lymph nodes. The specimen comprised tumor tissue, sampled at baseline. Source of these receptors: a person aged 25 to 85 with non-small cell lung cancer.

The CDR3 reads CASSLGAQETQYF. CDR3 DNA: TGTGCCAGCAGCTTAGGGGCACAAGAGACCCAGTACTTC. V gene TRBV7-8 combines with J gene TRBJ2-5; no clear D gene. The CDR3 consists of 13 residues. The V gene lost 1 base and the J gene lost 2 bases, with 5 bases spanning the gap. Germline-derived CDR1 and CDR2 are SGHVS and FQNEAQ.

This chain uses TRBV11-2 with TRBJ1-2; D is uncertain. This CDR3 region has 12 residues. Trimming shortened V by 2 bases and J by 4 bases, and 5 bases separated the two germline ends. Germline V gives CDR1 SGHAT, CDR2 FQNNGV. The chain's CDR3 is CASSLLGYGYTF. The CDR3 bases are TGTGCCAGCAGCTTACTCGGCTATGGCTACACCTTC. Using reference TRBV11-2 and TRBJ1-2 for the parts outside the CDR3, the full variable domain is EAGVAQSPRYKIIEKRQSVAFWCNPISGHATLYWYQQILGQGPKLLIQFQNNGVVDDSQLPKDRFSAERLKGVDSTLKIQPAKLEDSAVYLCASSLLGYGYTFGSGTRLTVV.